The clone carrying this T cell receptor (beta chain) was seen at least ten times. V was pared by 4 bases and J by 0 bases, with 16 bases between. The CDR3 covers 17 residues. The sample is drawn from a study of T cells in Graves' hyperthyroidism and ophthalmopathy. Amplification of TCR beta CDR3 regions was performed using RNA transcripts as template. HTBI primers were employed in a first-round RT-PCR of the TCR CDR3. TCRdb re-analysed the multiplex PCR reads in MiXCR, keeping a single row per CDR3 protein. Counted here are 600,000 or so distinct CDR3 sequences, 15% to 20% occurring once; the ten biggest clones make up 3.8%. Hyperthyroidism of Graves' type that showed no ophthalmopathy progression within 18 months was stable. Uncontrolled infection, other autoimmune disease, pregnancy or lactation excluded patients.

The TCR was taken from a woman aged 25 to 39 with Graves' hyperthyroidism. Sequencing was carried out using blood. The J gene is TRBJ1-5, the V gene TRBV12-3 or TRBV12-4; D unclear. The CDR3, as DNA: TGTGCCAGCAGTTCCCGGACGGATTCCTATAGCAATCAGCCCCAGCATTTT. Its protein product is CASSSRTDSYSNQPQHF.